Listed here are 5 T cell receptor beta chains from one sample, sequenced in a study of cytomegalovirus exposure and HLA in healthy donors. A multiplex PCR was run with 60 Vbeta primers and 13 Jbeta primers. Measured with immunoSEQ multiplex PCR; TCRdb has only the in-frame clones, and not every one. Reported are about 40,000 clones; the ten largest clones contain approximately 10%. Sequenced input: PBMCs. All receptors derive from a man in his forties or fifties in good health and CMV-seropositive.

The chain links TRBV27 to TRBJ2-7, with 13 bases aligning to TRBD2. The CDR3 consists of 14 residues. Germline V gene sequence: CDR1 MNHEY, CDR2 SMNVEV (reference sequence). V was clipped by 6 bases and J by 5 bases; unmatched bases: 4. DNA for the CDR3: TGTGCCAGCAGCCCCGGGACTAGCGGGGACGAGCAGTACTTC. Translation gives CASSPGTSGDEQYF.

J is TRBJ2-5 and V is TRBV5-6; maybe TRBD1 (6 bases). This CDR3 region has 17 residues. Germline loops: CDR1 SGHDT, CDR2 YYEEEE. Trimming cost V 2 bases and J 2 bases, with 19 bases left between them. In DNA form, the CDR3 reads TGTGCCAGCAGCTTCCTCGGGACACCCAGGCCTCAAGAGACCCAGTACTTC. Its translation: CASSFLGTPRPQETQYF.

This rearrangement joins TRBV7-9 to TRBJ2-3; 7 bases are shared with TRBD1. In germline, CDR1 is SEHNR, CDR2 FQNEAQ (reference sequence). Trimming took 6 bases from V and 2 from J; bases not matched to a gene: 11. The CDR3 totals 16 residues. The CDR3 protein is CASSPGQAAYTDTQYF. As DNA, the CDR3 is TGTGCCAGCAGTCCAGGACAGGCCGCTTACACAGATACGCAGTATTTT.

The J gene is TRBJ2-7, the V gene TRBV13, with 8 positions matching TRBD2. J lost 0 bases, V lost 5 bases, and 6 bases had no gene match. In germline, CDR1 is PRHDT, CDR2 FYEKMQ (reference sequence). This CDR3 contains 15 residues. CDR3 region: CASSEATSGSYEQYF. The DNA for the CDR3 is TGTGCCAGCAGCGAAGCTACTAGCGGCTCCTACGAGCAGTACTTC.

The rearrangement links TRBV28 to TRBJ2-7; TRBD2 is a possible D gene (6 bases). CDR3 size: 14 residues. Trimming stripped 3 bases from V and 3 bases from J, with 12 bases between. Looked up from germline, CDR1 is MDHEN and CDR2 is SYDVKM. CDR3 in DNA: TGTGCCAGCAGTTTGGGGACTCTGATCTACGAGCAGTACTTC. Translating it yields CASSLGTLIYEQYF.